Shown below are 10 T cell receptor beta chains from a single sample sequenced in a study of T cells in Graves' hyperthyroidism and ophthalmopathy. TCR beta CDR3 sequences were amplified from RNA transcripts. The HTBI set primed first-round TCR CDR3 RT-PCR. TCRdb fed the multiplex PCR reads into MiXCR, producing one record per CDR3 protein. The sample yields around 290,000 distinct CDR3 sequences, around 15% seen once. Sequencing was done on a sample of blood. Every receptor here comes from a woman aged 55-69 years with Graves' ophthalmopathy.

This clonotype was counted many times. The chain recombines TRBV28 with TRBJ2-2, with D possibly being TRBD2 (6 bases). Deletions cut 6 bases from V and 2 bases from J, with 16 bases between. The CDR3 is 16 residues long. Germline V gene data show CDR1 as MDHEN and CDR2 as SYDVKM. The CDR3 sequence is CASSLWGDLNTGELFF. The CDR3 coding sequence is TGTGCCAGCAGCCTCTGGGGGGACCTAAACACCGGGGAGCTGTTTTTT.

For this clonotype: This sequence may be a read error, since a much larger clone differs from it by one base. This sequence joins TRBV27 and TRBJ1-2, with 7 bases that match TRBD1. Germline loops: CDR1 MNHEY, CDR2 SMNVEV (reference sequence). The CDR3 is 13 residues long. The CDR3 nucleotides are TGTGCCAGCAGTCTAGGGACAGAATATGGCTGCACCTTC. The encoded protein is CASSLGTEYGCTF.

On this clonotype itself: A much larger clone differs from this one at a single base, so this may be a read error. The conserved phenylalanine or tryptophan normally closing the CDR3 is absent here, so this likely arose from a read error. J is TRBJ2-2 and V is TRBV18; 7 positions agree with TRBD2. Trimming removed 3 bases from V and 1 base from J; junction bases left unmatched: 5. The CDR3 has 16 residues. Germline V gene data show CDR1 as KGHSH and CDR2 as LQKENI. The CDR3 DNA is TGTGCCAGCTCACCGTCTCGCGGGGGGAACACCGGGGAGCTGTTTGTT. Translating it yields CASSPSRGGNTGELFV.

This clonotype was recorded a few times. The chain recombines TRBV6-1 with TRBJ2-3, with D possibly matching TRBD1 (6 bases). Germline CDR1 reads MNHNS; CDR2 reads SASEGT. CDR3 size: 17 residues. Trimming removed 5 bases from V and 1 base from J, with 19 bases in between. CDR3 in amino acids: CASSPRDNQLGTDTQYF. In DNA, the CDR3 is TGTGCCAGCAGTCCCCGGGACAATCAGCTCGGCACAGATACGCAGTATTTT.

A single count supports this clonotype. The chain carries TRBV5-1 and TRBJ2-7, with 10 bases lining up with TRBD1. Germline V gene lookup returns CDR1 SGHRS and CDR2 YFSETQ. The length of the CDR3 is 14 residues. The trim removed 1 base at V and 5 bases at J, leaving 3 bases unmatched. CDR3: CASSLRQGADEQYF. The DNA of the CDR3 is TGCGCCAGCAGCTTGAGACAGGGGGCGGACGAGCAGTACTTC.

This clonotype was seen repeatedly, ten times or more. The V and J genes are TRBV27 and TRBJ2-7, with 10 bases lining up with TRBD2. After removal of 5 bases from V and 2 bases from J, the junction contained 6 bases not matched to a gene. Germline CDR1 and CDR2: MNHEY and SMNVEV (reference sequence). CDR3 length: 15 residues. The CDR3 region is CASSPRAGGAYEQYF. CDR3 coding DNA: TGTGCCAGCAGTCCGAGAGCGGGAGGGGCCTACGAGCAGTACTTC.

This clonotype was observed at least ten times. The chain's CDR3 is CASSTLRGGYEQYF. The CDR3 nucleotides read TGTGCCAGCAGCACCCTCAGGGGTGGATACGAGCAGTACTTC. The chain links TRBV11-2 to TRBJ2-7; a weak D match, TRBD1 (6 bases). From germline, CDR1 is SGHAT and CDR2 FQNNGV. V lost 5 bases and J 4 bases, leaving 15 bases between the germline ends. This CDR3 contains 14 residues.

This clonotype was observed a few times. This chain joins TRBV28 and TRBJ2-4, with 10 bases that match TRBD1. The ends lost 3 bases at V and 6 bases at J; junction bases unmatched: 5. Germline V lookup: CDR1 MDHEN, CDR2 SYDVKM. The CDR3 sequence is 15 residues long. The CDR3: CASSLGQGRGNIQYF. The DNA of the CDR3 is TGTGCCAGCAGTTTGGGACAGGGGAGGGGAAACATTCAGTACTTC.

The sample holds a few counts of this clonotype. The J gene is TRBJ1-2, the V gene TRBV6-1, with D possibly being TRBD1 (6 bases). Germline V gene data show CDR1 as MNHNS and CDR2 as SASEGT. This CDR3 is 15 amino acids long. The V end lost 8 bases, the J end lost 8 bases, and 24 bases lay between the germline ends. In DNA form, the CDR3 reads TGTGCCAGCCGCAAGGAGGCAGGGGCGTTCGGAGGCTACACCTTC. Amino acid sequence: CASRKEAGAFGGYTF.

The V call is TRBV29-1, the J call TRBJ2-1; 12 bases line up with TRBD2. The CDR3 contains 14 residues. The V segment lost 4 bases and the J segment 8 bases; nucleotides outside the gene matches: 6. Germline CDR1 reads SQVTM; CDR2 reads ANQGSEA. This CDR3 reads CSVVASGRADEQFF. The DNA of the CDR3 is TGCAGCGTTGTGGCTAGCGGGAGGGCCGATGAGCAGTTCTTC.